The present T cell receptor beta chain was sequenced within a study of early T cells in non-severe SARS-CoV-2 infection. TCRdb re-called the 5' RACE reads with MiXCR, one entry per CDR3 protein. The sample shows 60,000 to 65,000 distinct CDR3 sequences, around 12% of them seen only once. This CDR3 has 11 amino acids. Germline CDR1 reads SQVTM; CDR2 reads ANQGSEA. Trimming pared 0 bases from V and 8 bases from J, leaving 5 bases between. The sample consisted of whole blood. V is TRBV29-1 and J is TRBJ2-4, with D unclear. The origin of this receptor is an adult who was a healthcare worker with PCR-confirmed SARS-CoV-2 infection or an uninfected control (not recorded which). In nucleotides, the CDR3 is TGCAGCGTTGAAGATTCACACATTCAGTACTTC. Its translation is CSVEDSHIQYF.